Listed below are T cell receptor beta chains from one sample, sequenced in a study of shared clonotypes between healthy human individuals. TCRdb keeps only in-frame clones here, not all; method: immunoSEQ multiplex PCR. This table holds around 510,000 clones, 95% to 96% found once. Material for sequencing was naive CD4+ T cells sorted from blood. Receptors originate from a woman aged 30 to 39 in good health. Both conserved end residues are part of each CDR3. The D gene is left open where the match is weak. Clone size, where shown, is once, few, many, or a class for clones that have expanded.

J,D,size,V,DNA,CDR3
TRBJ1-1,NA,NA,TRBV6-5,TGTGCCAGCACCCAGAGCTTGGGTTCTGAAGCTTTCTTT,CASTQSLGSEAFF
TRBJ1-1,NA,NA,TRBV7-9,TGTGCCAGCAGGGGGTCCGCCGAAACTGAAGCTTTCTTT,CASRGSAETEAFF
TRBJ1-2,NA,once,TRBV6-1,TGTGCCAGCAGTGTACGCTTCAGCGACCTCTATGGCTACACCTTC,CASSVRFSDLYGYTF
TRBJ2-3,TRBD2,NA,TRBV11-2,TGTGCCAGCAGCTTAGATTGGGCTAGCGGGTTTAATACGCAGTATTTT,CASSLDWASGFNTQYF
TRBJ2-2,NA,NA,TRBV29-1,TGCAGCGCGCGACATAAACCCGGGGAGCTGTTTTTT,CSARHKPGELFF
TRBJ2-2,NA,NA,TRBV4-1,TGCGCCAGCAGCCAAGCCGCCGGGCTCAAAAGTGTCCGGGAGCTGTTTTTT,CASSQAAGLKSVRELFF
TRBJ2-1,TRBD2,NA,TRBV7-9,TGTGCCAGCAGCTTAGCGTGGACTAGCGGTATCTCCTACAATGAGCAGTTCTTC,CASSLAWTSGISYNEQFF
TRBJ2-3,TRBD2,NA,TRBV7-3,TGTGCCAGCAGCCCGCGGGGACTAGCGGGATCGACGCGCACAGATACGCAGTATTTT,CASSPRGLAGSTRTDTQYF
TRBJ2-5,NA,NA,TRBV19,TGTGCCAGTAGTATGCGTGGTGTTTGGGAGACCCAGTACTTC,CASSMRGVWETQYF
TRBJ2-7,NA,NA,TRBV28,TGTGCCAGCAGTTATGTGGGTAATACCTACGAGCAGTACTTC,CASSYVGNTYEQYF
TRBJ1-1,NA,NA,TRBV7-9,TGTGCCAGCAGCTTAGCCTTCGACAGGTTATTTCGGAACACTGAAGCTTTCTTT,CASSLAFDRLFRNTEAFF
TRBJ2-2,NA,NA,TRBV5-1,TGCGCCAGCAGCTGGCAGGAGACCGGGGAGCTGTTTTTT,CASSWQETGELFF
TRBJ2-5,TRBD2,NA,TRBV9,TGTGCCAGCAGCGGGCAGGGAGGGGAGACCCAGTACTTC,CASSGQGGETQYF
TRBJ1-2,NA,once,TRBV27,TGTGCCAGCAGCCACGCCCGAAACTATGGCTACACCTTC,CASSHARNYGYTF
TRBJ1-1,NA,NA,TRBV19,TGTGCCAGTAGTACAAACAGGGTAACTGAAGCTTTCTTT,CASSTNRVTEAFF
TRBJ2-1,TRBD2,NA,TRBV11-2,TGTGCCAGCAGCCCCTTAGCGGGAGGCCACTACAATGAGCAGTTCTTC,CASSPLAGGHYNEQFF
TRBJ2-1,TRBD2,once,TRBV28,TGTGCCCGGGGAGCTAGCGGGACTAATGAGCAGTTCTTC,CARGASGTNEQFF
TRBJ1-3,TRBD1,once,TRBV18,TGTGCCAGCTCACTACGGACAGGGGGCCCTGGAAACACCATATATTTT,CASSLRTGGPGNTIYF
TRBJ1-5,NA,NA,TRBV7-9,TGTGCCAGCAGCTTGACGGGAAATCAGCCCCAGCATTTT,CASSLTGNQPQHF
TRBJ1-5,NA,NA,TRBV6-5,TGTGCCAGCAGTCAATCTCGCGGGGTCGGGCAGCCCCAGCATTTT,CASSQSRGVGQPQHF
TRBJ1-5,TRBD1,NA,TRBV18,TGTGCCAGCTCACGGGGGGCAGGGGGCAAAAATCAGCCCCAGCATTTT,CASSRGAGGKNQPQHF
TRBJ2-6,NA,NA,TRBV28,TGTGCCAGCAGTCCCCCTTCGACTCTCTCTGGGGCCAACGTCCTGACTTTC,CASSPPSTLSGANVLTF
TRBJ1-2,NA,NA,TRBV5-1,TGCGCCAGCAGCTCCGGACAGTCGATCTATGGCTACACCTTC,CASSSGQSIYGYTF
TRBJ1-3,TRBD1,NA,TRBV28,TGTGCCAGCAGGGACAGGGTTGACACCATATATTTT,CASRDRVDTIYF
TRBJ2-7,NA,NA,TRBV27,TGTGCCAGCAAAAAAGGGGGTCCCCTTTCCTACGAGCAGTACTTC,CASKKGGPLSYEQYF
TRBJ2-2,NA,NA,TRBV4-1,TGCGCCAGCAGCCAGGCCACCGGGATGCCAGCCGGGGAGCTGTTTTTT,CASSQATGMPAGELFF
TRBJ1-3,NA,NA,TRBV7-9,TGTGCCAGCAGCTTTCTCTCTGGAAACACCATATATTTT,CASSFLSGNTIYF
TRBJ1-4,NA,NA,TRBV4-1,TGCGCCAGCAGCCCCGGGGTTGACCTTCGTAATGAAAAACTGTTTTTT,CASSPGVDLRNEKLFF
TRBJ2-7,NA,NA,TRBV9,TGTGCCAGCAGCCCAACAGGCAGTGGGACCTACGAGCAGTACTTC,CASSPTGSGTYEQYF
TRBJ2-7,NA,NA,TRBV20-1,TGCAGTGCTGGCAGAGACTACGAGCAGTACTTC,CSAGRDYEQYF
TRBJ2-7,NA,NA,TRBV28,TGTGCCAGCACCTCGGGATCTTACGAGCAGTACTTC,CASTSGSYEQYF
TRBJ1-1,TRBD1,NA,TRBV19,TGTGCCAGTAGTATCCCGGGACAGGGGAACACTGAAGCTTTCTTT,CASSIPGQGNTEAFF
TRBJ2-7,TRBD1,NA,TRBV2,TGTGCCAGCAGTGAAGGGGTGACAGGGGACTCCTACGAGCAGTACTTC,CASSEGVTGDSYEQYF
TRBJ2-7,TRBD2,NA,TRBV18,TGTGCCAGCTCACCCCCCGGGACTAGCGGCCCCTACGAGCAGTACTTC,CASSPPGTSGPYEQYF
TRBJ2-3,TRBD2,NA,TRBV19,TGTGCCAGTAGACCACTAGCGGAGATTACAGATACGCAGTATTTT,CASRPLAEITDTQYF
TRBJ2-1,TRBD1,NA,TRBV19,TGTGCCAGTAGTACCGGACAGGGCGTTCAAGAGCAGTTCTTC,CASSTGQGVQEQFF
TRBJ1-1,NA,NA,TRBV5-1,TGCGCCAGCAGCTTGGCCCTCAGCCACACTGAAGCTTTCTTT,CASSLALSHTEAFF
TRBJ1-4,NA,NA,TRBV4-1,TGCGCCAGCAGCCAAAACGCCTTTAATGAAAAACTGTTTTTT,CASSQNAFNEKLFF
TRBJ2-7,TRBD1,NA,TRBV5-1,TGCGCCAGCAGCTTGGAACAGGGGCTCCACGAGCAGTACTTC,CASSLEQGLHEQYF
TRBJ2-3,NA,NA,TRBV10-3,TGTGCCATCAAAACTGAGGGGTCTAAGCGGGATACGCAGTATTTT,CAIKTEGSKRDTQYF
TRBJ1-3,NA,NA,TRBV6-5,TGTGCCAGCAGTCGGGGGCGCGCAGTTGGAAACACCATATATTTT,CASSRGRAVGNTIYF
TRBJ1-1,NA,NA,TRBV5-6,TGTGCCAGCAGCTTGTACAGCCACACTGAAGCTTTCTTT,CASSLYSHTEAFF
TRBJ2-7,TRBD1,NA,TRBV7-8,TGTGCCAGCAGCTTTATGGGGCGGGACAGGAAATACGAGCAGTACTTC,CASSFMGRDRKYEQYF
TRBJ1-5,TRBD1,once,TRBV7-9,TGTGCCAGCAGTCACAGGGGCGACCAGCCCCAGCATTTT,CASSHRGDQPQHF
TRBJ2-3,NA,NA,TRBV5-1,TGCGCCAGCAGCTTGGCAGGGGGCACAGATACGCAGTATTTT,CASSLAGGTDTQYF
TRBJ1-4,TRBD1,NA,TRBV28,TGTGCCAGCAGTTTACGGGGGACAGGGAGGGATGAAAAACTGTTTTTT,CASSLRGTGRDEKLFF
TRBJ2-3,TRBD2,NA,TRBV2,TGTGCCAGCCGGGAGGGGAGCACAGATACGCAGTATTTT,CASREGSTDTQYF
TRBJ2-7,TRBD2,NA,TRBV7-9,TGTGCCAGCAGCCCCCAGGTTGGGACTAGCGGGAACTACGAGCAGTACTTC,CASSPQVGTSGNYEQYF
TRBJ1-1,NA,NA,TRBV6-1,TGTGCCAGCAGTGAGGGAGCGAACACTGAAGCTTTCTTT,CASSEGANTEAFF
TRBJ2-5,NA,NA,TRBV7-6,TGTGCCAGCAGCACCGGTTTCGAAGAGACCCAGTACTTC,CASSTGFEETQYF
TRBJ2-7,TRBD2,once,TRBV19,TGTGCCAGTTCGATAGGGACTAGCAGACTATACGAGCAGTACTTC,CASSIGTSRLYEQYF
TRBJ2-7,TRBD1,NA,TRBV4-1,TGCGCCAGCCGCTCAGTAGGACAGGTGGGAAGCGAGCAGTACTTC,CASRSVGQVGSEQYF
TRBJ1-1,NA,NA,TRBV4-2,TGTGCCAGCAGCGACGGTGGGGGATTGGCCACTGAAGCTTTCTTT,CASSDGGGLATEAFF
TRBJ2-5,NA,NA,TRBV28,TGTGCCAGCACTGGACCCGAAACGGGCGGGACCCAGTACTTC,CASTGPETGGTQYF
TRBJ2-4,TRBD1,NA,TRBV11-3,TGTGCCAGCAGCTCGGGGACAGGGACCCCTTTTTGGGACATTCAGTACTTC,CASSSGTGTPFWDIQYF
TRBJ1-4,TRBD1,NA,TRBV7-9,TGTGCCAGCAGCCCCCCCGGACAGGGGAGTGGGACTAATGAAAAACTGTTTTTT,CASSPPGQGSGTNEKLFF
TRBJ2-2,NA,NA,TRBV5-1,TGCGCCAGCAGCTTGAGGGGAGGCAGGGCCGGGGAGCTGCTGTTTTTT,CASSLRGGRAGELLFF